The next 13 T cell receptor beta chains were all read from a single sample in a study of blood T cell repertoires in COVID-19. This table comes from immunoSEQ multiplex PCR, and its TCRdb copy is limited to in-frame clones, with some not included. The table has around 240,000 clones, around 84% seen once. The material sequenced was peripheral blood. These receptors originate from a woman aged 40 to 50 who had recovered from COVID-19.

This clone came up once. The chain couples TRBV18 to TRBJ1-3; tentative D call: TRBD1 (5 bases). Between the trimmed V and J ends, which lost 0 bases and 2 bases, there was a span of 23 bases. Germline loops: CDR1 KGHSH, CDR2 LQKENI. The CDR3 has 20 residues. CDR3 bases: TGTGCCAGCTCACCACCCGGATTCTATGGGGCGATTCCCCCTGGAAACACCATATATTTT. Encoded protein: CASSPPGFYGAIPPGNTIYF.

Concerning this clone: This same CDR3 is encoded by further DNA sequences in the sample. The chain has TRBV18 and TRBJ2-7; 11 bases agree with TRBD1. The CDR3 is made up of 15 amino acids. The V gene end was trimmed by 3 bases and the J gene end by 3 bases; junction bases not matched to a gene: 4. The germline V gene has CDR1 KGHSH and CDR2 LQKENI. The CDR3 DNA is TGTGCCAGCTCACCGCCGGGACAGGGGGACTACGAGCAGTACTTC. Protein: CASSPPGQGDYEQYF.

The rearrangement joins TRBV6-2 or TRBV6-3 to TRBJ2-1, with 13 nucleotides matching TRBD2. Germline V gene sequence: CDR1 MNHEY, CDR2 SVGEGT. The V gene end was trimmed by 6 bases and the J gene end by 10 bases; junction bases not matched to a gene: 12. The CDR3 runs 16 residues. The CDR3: CASSQQGLAGRGEQFF. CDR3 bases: TGTGCCAGCAGCCAACAGGGACTAGCGGGGAGGGGCGAGCAGTTCTTC.

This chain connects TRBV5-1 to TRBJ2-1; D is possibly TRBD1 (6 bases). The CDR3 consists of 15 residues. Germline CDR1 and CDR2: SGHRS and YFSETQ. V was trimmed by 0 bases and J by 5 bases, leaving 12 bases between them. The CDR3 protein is CASSLAGVSNNEQFF. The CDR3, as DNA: TGCGCCAGCAGCTTGGCAGGGGTCTCGAACAATGAGCAGTTCTTC.

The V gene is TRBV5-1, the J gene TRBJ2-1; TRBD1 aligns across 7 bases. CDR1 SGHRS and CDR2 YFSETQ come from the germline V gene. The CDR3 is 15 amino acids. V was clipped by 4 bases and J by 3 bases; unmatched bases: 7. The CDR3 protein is CASSTTGEGYNEQFF. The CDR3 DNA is TGCGCCAGCAGCACAACAGGGGAAGGCTACAATGAGCAGTTCTTC.

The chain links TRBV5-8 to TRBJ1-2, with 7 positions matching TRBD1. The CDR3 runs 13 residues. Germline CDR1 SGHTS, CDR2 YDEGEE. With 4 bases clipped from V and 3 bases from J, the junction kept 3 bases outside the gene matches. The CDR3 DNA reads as TGTGCCAGCAGCCCCGACAGGGACTATGGCTACACCTTC. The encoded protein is CASSPDRDYGYTF.

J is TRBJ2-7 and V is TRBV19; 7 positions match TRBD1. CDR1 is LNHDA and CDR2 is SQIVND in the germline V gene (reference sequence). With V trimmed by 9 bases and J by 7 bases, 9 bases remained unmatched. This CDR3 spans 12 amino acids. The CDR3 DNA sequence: TGTGCCAGCAATAAACAGGGGAGTGAGCAGTACTTC. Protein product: CASNKQGSEQYF.

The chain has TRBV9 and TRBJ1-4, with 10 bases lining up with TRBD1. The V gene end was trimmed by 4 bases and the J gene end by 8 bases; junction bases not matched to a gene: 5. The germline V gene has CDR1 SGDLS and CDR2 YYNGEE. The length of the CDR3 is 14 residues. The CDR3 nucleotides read TGTGCCAGCAGCATAGGGACAGGGGCCGAAAAACTGTTTTTT. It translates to CASSIGTGAEKLFF.

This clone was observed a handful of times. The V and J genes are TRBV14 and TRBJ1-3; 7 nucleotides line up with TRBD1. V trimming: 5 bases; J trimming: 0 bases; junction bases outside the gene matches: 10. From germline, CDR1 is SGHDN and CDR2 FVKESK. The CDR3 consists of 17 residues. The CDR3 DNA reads TGTGCCAGCAGCACGAGGGGGCTAGGGCGCTCTGGAAACACCATATATTTT. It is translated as CASSTRGLGRSGNTIYF.

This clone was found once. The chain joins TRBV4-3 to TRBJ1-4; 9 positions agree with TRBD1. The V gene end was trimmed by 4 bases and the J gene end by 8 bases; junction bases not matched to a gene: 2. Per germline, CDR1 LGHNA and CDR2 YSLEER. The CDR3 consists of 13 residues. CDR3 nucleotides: TGCGCCAGCAGCCGGGACAGGGACGAAAAACTGTTTTTT. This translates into CASSRDRDEKLFF.

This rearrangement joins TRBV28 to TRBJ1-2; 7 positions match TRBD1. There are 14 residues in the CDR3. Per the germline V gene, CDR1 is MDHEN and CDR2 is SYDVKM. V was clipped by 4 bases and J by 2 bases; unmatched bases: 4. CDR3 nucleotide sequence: TGTGCCAGCAGTTCTCCGGGACAGAACTATGGCTACACCTTC. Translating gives CASSSPGQNYGYTF.

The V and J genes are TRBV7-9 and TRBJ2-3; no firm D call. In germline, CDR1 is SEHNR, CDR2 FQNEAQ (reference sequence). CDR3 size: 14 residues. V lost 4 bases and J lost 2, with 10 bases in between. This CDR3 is CASSWAAFTDTQYF. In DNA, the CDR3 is TGTGCCAGCAGCTGGGCAGCCTTCACAGATACGCAGTATTTT.

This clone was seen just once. The CDR3 nucleotides are TGTGCCAGCAGACTACGGGACAGGGAATGGTTCTTT. Translating gives CASRLRDREWFF. The chain links TRBV28 to TRBJ1-1, with 9 positions matching TRBD1. Germline assignment: CDR1 MDHEN and CDR2 SYDVKM. The CDR3 is 12 residues long. Unmatched junction bases numbered 10, after V lost 6 bases and J lost 14 bases.